The T cell receptor beta chain described here comes from a study of cytomegalovirus exposure and HLA in healthy donors. Whole-study findings and limits: Reports described diagnosis of cytomegalovirus status by the classifier as highly specific and sensitive. It is likely that the observed cluster of highly shared sequence variants was a sequencing artifact.

About this clone: Its antigen is unknown.

PCR amplification relied on 60 Vbeta primers (plus 13 Jbeta primers). TCRdb's table, derived via immunoSEQ multiplex PCR, lists solely in-frame clones and lacks some. This listing includes tens of thousands of clones. Germline CDR1 is SGHRS and CDR2 is YFSETQ. The CDR3 is made up of 13 amino acids. The ends were cut back, 0 bases at V and 8 bases at J, with 11 bases in the middle. J is TRBJ1-2 and V is TRBV5-1; perhaps TRBD1 as D (5 bases). Material: PBMCs. This TCR derives from a boy aged 5-17 years in good health and CMV-seronegative. CDR3 nucleotide sequence: TGCGCCAGCAGCTTGGACCCGGCAGGGGGCTACACCTTC. Translated, it gives CASSLDPAGGYTF.